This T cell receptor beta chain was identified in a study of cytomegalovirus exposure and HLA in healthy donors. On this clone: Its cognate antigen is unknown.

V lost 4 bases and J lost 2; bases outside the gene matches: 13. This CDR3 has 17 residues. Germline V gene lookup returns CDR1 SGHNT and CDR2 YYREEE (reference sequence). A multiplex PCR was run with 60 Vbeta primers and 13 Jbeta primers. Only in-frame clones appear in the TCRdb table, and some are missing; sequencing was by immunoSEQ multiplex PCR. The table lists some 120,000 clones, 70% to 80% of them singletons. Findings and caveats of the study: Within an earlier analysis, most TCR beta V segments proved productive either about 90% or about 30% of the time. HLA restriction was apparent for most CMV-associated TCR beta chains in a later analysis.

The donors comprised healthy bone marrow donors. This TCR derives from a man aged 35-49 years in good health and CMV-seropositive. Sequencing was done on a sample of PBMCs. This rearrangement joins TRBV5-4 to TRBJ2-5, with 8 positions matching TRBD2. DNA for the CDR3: TGTGCCAGCAGCCCGGGGGGGTCGGTTGGGGAGCAAGAGACCCAGTACTTC. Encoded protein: CASSPGGSVGEQETQYF.